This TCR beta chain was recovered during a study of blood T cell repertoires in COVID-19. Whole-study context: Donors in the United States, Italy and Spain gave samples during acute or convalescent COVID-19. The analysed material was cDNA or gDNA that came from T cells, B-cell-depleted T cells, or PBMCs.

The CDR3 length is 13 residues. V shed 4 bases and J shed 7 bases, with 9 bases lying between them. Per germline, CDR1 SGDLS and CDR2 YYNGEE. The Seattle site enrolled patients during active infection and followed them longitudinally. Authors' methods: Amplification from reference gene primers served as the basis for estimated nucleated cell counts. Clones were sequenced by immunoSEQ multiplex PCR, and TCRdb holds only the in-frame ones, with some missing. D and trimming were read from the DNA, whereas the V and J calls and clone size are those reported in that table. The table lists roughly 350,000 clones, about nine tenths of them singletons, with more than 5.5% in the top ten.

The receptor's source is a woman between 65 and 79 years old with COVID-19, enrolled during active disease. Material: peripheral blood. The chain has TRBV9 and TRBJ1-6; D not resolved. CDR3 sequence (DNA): TGTGCCAGCAGCACTTCACAGAATTCACCCCTCCACTTT. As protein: CASSTSQNSPLHF.